This T cell receptor beta chain was captured by sequencing in a study of patients and donors after allogeneic stem cell transplantation. CDR3 length equals 20 residues. V shed 5 bases, J shed 4 bases, and the junction held 23 bases outside the gene matches. The germline V gene encodes CDR1 SGHTA and CDR2 FQGNSA. Each CDR3 protein gets one entry after TCRdb re-called the RT-PCR reads with MiXCR. The sample carries tens of thousands of distinct CDR3 sequences, about an eighth recorded once. This receptor was obtained from a human donor who was either an allogeneic HSCT recipient or a stem cell or donor lymphocyte infusion donor (not recorded which). It is not recorded whose cells these are; they may come from a transplant donor. The sequencing input was blood, either unsorted or a sorted T cell fraction (not recorded which). The chain carries TRBV7-2 and TRBJ2-3; 8 nucleotides match TRBD2. The CDR3 is CASSPTGGIREGAGSDTQYF. DNA for the CDR3: TGTGCCAGCAGCCCGACAGGAGGGATTCGGGAGGGAGCAGGGTCAGATACGCAGTATTTT.